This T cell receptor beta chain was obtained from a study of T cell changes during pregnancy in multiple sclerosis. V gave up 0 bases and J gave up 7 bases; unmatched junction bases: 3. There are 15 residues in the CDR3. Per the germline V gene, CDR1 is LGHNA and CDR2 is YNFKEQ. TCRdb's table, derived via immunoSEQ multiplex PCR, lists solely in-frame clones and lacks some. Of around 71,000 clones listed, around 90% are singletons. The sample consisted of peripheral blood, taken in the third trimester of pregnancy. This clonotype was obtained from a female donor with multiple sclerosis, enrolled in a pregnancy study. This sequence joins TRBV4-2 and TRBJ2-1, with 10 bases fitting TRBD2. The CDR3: CASSQDLLAGNEQFF. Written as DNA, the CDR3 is TGTGCCAGCAGCCAAGATCTACTAGCGGGGAATGAGCAGTTCTTC.